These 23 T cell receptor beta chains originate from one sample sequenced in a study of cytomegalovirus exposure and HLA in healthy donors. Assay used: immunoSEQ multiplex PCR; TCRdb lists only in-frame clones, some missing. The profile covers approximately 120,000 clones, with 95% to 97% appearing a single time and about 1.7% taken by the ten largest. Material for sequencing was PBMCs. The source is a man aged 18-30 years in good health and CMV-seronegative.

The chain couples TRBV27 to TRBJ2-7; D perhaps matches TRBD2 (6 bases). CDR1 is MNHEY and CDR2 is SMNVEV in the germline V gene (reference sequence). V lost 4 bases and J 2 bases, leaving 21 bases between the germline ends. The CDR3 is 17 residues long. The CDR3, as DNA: TGTGCCAGCAGTTCCTTCGGCGGGACCATCCCTACCTACGAGCAGTACTTC. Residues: CASSSFGGTIPTYEQYF.

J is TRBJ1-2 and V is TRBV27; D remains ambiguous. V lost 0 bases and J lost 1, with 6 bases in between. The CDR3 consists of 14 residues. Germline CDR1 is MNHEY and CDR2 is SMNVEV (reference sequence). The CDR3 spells CASSLSPGNYGYTF. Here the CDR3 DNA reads TGTGCCAGCAGTTTATCCCCCGGTAACTATGGCTACACCTTC.

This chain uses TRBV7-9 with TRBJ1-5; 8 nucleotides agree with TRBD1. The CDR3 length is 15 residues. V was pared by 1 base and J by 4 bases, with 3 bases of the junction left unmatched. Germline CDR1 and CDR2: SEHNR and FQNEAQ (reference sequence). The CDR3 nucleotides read TGTGCCAGCAGCTTAGGGGACAGGCGAAATCAGCCCCAGCATTTT. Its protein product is CASSLGDRRNQPQHF.

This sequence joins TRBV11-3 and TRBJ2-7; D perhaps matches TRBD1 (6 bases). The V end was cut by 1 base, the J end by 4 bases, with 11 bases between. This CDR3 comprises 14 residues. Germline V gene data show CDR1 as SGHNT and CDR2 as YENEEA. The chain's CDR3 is CASSLGLQGYEQYF. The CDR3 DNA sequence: TGTGCCAGCAGCTTAGGCCTCCAGGGGTACGAGCAGTACTTC.

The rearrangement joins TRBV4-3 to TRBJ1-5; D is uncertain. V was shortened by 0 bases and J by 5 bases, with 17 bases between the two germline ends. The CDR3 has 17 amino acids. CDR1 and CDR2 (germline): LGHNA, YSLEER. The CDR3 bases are TGCGCCAGCAGCCAAGATCTTGCGGGCCACTCCCATCAGCCCCAGCATTTT. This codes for CASSQDLAGHSHQPQHF.

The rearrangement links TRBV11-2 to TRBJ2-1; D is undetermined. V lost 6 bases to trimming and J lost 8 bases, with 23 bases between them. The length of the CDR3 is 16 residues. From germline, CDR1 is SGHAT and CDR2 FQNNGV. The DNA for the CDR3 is TGTGCCAGCAGTCCCCGGCGGAGTCGAGATCACGATGAGCAGTTCTTC. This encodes CASSPRRSRDHDEQFF.

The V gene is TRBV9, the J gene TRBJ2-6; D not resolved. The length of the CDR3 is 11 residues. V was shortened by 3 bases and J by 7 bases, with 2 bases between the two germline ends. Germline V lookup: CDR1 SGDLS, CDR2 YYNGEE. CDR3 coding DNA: TGTGCCAGCAGCGCAGCCAACGTCCTGACTTTC. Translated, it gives CASSAANVLTF.

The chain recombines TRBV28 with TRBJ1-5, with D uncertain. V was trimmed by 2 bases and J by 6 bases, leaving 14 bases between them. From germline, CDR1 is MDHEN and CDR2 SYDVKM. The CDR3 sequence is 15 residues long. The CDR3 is CASSLEWAAGQPQHF. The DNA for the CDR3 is TGTGCCAGCAGTTTAGAGTGGGCGGCGGGTCAGCCCCAGCATTTT.

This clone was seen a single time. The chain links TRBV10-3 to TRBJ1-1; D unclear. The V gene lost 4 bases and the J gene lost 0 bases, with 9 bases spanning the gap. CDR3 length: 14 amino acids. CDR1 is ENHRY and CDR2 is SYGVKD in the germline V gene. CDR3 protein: CAISGAQVNTEAFF. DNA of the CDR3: TGTGCCATCAGTGGGGCTCAGGTGAACACTGAAGCTTTCTTT.

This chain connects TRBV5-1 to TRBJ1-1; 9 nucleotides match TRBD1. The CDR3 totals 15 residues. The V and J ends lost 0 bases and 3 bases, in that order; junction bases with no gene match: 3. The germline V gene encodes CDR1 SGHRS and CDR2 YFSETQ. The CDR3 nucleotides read TGCGCCAGCAGCTTGGGGGACAGGGACTACACTGAAGCTTTCTTT. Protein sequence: CASSLGDRDYTEAFF.

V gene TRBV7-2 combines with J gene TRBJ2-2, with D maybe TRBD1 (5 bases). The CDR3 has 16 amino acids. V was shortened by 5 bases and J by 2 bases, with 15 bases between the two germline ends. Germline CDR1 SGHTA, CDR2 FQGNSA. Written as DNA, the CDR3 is TGTGCCAGCAGCCCCCGAGCTAGGGGTAACACCGGGGAGCTGTTTTTT. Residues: CASSPRARGNTGELFF.

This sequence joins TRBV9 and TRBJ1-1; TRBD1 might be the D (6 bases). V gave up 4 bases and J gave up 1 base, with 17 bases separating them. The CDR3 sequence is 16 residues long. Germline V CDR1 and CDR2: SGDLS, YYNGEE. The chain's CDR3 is CASSPIGTLENTEAFF. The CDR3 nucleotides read TGTGCCAGCAGCCCGATAGGGACACTAGAGAACACTGAAGCTTTCTTT.

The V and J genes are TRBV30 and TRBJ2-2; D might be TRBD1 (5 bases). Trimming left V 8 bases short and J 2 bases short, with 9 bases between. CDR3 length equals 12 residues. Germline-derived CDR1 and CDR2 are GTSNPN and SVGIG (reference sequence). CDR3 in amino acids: CAPTGNTGELFF. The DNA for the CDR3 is TGTGCCCCCACAGGCAACACCGGGGAGCTGTTTTTT.

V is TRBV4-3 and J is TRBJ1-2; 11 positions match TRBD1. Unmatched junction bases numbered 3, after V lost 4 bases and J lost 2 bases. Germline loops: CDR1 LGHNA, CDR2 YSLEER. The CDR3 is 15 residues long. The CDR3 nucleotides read TGCGCCAGCAGCCCGGGACAGGGGGTAAACTATGGCTACACCTTC. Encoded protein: CASSPGQGVNYGYTF.

The CDR3 spells CASIPTGGNTGELFF. Here the CDR3 DNA reads TGTGCCAGCATACCCACAGGGGGCAATACCGGGGAGCTGTTTTTT. J is TRBJ2-2 and V is TRBV6-5, with 9 bases aligning to TRBD1. The V segment lost 7 bases and the J segment 5 bases; nucleotides outside the gene matches: 8. From germline, CDR1 is MNHEY and CDR2 SVGAGI. The CDR3 runs 15 residues.

The CDR3 DNA follows: TGTGCCAGCAGCTTTAGCGGAACTGACACCGGGGAGCTGTTTTTT. Protein: CASSFSGTDTGELFF. This rearrangement joins TRBV11-2 to TRBJ2-2, with D possibly matching TRBD2 (6 bases). Deletions cut 3 bases from V and 3 bases from J, with 11 bases between. CDR1 is SGHAT and CDR2 is FQNNGV in the germline V gene. The CDR3 is 15 residues long. Based on the CDR3 plus reference TRBV11-2 and TRBJ2-2, the full variable domain is EAGVAQSPRYKIIEKRQSVAFWCNPISGHATLYWYQQILGQGPKLLIQFQNNGVVDDSQLPKDRFSAERLKGVDSTLKIQPAKLEDSAVYLCASSFSGTDTGELFFGEGSRLTVL.

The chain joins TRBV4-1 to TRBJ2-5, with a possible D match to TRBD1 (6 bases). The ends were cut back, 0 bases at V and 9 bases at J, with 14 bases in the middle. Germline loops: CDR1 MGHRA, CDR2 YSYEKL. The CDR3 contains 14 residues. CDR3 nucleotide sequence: TGCGCCAGCAGCCAAGATATCTCGAAGGGGGCCCAGTACTTC. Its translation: CASSQDISKGAQYF.

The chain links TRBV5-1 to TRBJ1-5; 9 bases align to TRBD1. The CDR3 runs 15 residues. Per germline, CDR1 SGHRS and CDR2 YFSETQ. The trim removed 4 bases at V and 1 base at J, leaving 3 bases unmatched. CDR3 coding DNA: TGCGCCAGCAGCCTCGGGACAGGGAGCAATCAGCCCCAGCATTTT. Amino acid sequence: CASSLGTGSNQPQHF.

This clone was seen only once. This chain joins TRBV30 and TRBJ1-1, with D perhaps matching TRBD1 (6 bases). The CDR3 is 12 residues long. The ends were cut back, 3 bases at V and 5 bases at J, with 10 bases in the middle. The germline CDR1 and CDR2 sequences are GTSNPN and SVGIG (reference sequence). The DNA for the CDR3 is TGTGCCTGGAGCCCGCAGGGGACTGAAGCTTTCTTT. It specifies CAWSPQGTEAFF. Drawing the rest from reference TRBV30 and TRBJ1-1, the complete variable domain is SQTIHQWPATLVQPVGSPLSLECTVEGTSNPNLYWYRQAAGRGLQLLFYSVGIGQISSEVPQNLSASRPQDRQFILSSKKLLLSDSGFYLCAWSPQGTEAFFGQGTRLTVV.

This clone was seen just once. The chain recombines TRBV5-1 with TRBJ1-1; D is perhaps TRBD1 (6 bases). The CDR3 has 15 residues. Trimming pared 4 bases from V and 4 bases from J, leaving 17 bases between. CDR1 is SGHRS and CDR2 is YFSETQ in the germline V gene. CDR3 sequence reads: CASSPEQGHRTEAFF. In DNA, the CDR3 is TGCGCCAGCAGCCCCGAACAGGGTCATCGCACTGAAGCTTTCTTT.

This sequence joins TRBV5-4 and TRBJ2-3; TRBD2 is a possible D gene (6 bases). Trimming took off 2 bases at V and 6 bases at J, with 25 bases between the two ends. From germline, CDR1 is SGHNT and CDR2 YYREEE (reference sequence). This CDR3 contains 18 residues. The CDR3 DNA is TGTGCCAGCAGCTTTGGAGGATCCGGGAGCTCCCTCGTGGATACGCAGTATTTT. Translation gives CASSFGGSGSSLVDTQYF.

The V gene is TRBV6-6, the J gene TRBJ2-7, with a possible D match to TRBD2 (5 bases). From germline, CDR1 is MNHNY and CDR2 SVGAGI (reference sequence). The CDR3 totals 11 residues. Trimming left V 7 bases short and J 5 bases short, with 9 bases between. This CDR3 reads CASMNGDEQYF. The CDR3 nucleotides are TGTGCCAGCATGAACGGGGACGAGCAGTACTTC.

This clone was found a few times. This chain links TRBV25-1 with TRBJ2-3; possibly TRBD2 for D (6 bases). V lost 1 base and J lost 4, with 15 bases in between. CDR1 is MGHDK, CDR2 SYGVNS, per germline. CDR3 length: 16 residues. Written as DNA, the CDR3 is TGTGCCAGCAGTGAATTTGGGGAGGCCGTCGCAGATACGCAGTATTTT. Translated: CASSEFGEAVADTQYF. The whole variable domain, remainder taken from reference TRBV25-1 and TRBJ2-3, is EADIYQTPRYLVIGTGKKITLECSQTMGHDKMYWYQQDPGMELHLIHYSYGVNSTEKGDLSSESTVSRIRTEHFPLTLESARPSHTSQYLCASSEFGEAVADTQYFGPGTRLTVL.